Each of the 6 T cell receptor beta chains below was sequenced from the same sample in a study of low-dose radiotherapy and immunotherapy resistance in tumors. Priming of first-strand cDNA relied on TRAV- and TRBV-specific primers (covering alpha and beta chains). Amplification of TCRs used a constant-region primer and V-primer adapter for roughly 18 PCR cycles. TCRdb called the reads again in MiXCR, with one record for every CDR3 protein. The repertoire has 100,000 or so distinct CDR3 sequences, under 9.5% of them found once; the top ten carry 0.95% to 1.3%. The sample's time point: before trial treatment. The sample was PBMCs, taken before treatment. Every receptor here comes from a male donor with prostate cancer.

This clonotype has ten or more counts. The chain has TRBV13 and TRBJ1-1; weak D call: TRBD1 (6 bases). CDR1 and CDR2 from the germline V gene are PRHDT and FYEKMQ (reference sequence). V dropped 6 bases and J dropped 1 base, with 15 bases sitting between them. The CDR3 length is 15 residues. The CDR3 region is CASSPQGRRNTEAFF. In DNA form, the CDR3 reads TGTGCCAGCAGTCCCCAGGGGCGGAGGAACACTGAAGCTTTCTTT.

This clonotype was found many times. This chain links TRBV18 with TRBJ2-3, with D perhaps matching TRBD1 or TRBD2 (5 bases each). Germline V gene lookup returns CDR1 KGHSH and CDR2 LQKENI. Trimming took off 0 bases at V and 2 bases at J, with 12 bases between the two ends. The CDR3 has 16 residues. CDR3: CASSPPSGRVTDTQYF. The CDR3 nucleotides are TGTGCCAGCTCACCACCGAGCGGCAGGGTCACAGATACGCAGTATTTT.

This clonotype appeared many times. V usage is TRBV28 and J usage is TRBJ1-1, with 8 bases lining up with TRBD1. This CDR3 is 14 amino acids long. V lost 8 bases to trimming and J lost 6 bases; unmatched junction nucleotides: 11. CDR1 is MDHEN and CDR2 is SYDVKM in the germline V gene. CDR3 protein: CASLQGGRRPEAFF. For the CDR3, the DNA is TGTGCCAGCTTACAGGGGGGCAGGCGCCCTGAAGCTTTCTTT.

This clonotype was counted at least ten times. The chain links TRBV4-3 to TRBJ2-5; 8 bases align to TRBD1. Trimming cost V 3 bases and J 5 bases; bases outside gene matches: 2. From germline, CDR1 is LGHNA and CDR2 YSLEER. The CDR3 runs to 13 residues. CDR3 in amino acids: CASSQAGGETQYF. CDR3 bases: TGCGCCAGCAGCCAGGCAGGGGGCGAGACCCAGTACTTC.

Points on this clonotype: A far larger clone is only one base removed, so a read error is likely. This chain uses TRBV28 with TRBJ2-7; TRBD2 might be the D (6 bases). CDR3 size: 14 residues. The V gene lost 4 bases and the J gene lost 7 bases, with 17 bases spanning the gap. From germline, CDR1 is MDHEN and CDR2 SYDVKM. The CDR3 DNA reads TGTGCCAGCAGTTCGGAGGGCCGAGATAATGAGCAGTACTTC. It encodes CASSSEGRDNEQYF.

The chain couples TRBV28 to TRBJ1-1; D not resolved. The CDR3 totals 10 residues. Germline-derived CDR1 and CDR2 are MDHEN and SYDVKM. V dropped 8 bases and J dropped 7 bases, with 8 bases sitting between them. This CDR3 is CASGRFEAFF. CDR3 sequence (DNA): TGTGCCAGCGGGCGGTTTGAAGCTTTCTTT.